A single T cell receptor (beta chain) is shown here with its context. Its antigen remains unknown. V shed 3 bases and J shed 2 bases, with 12 bases lying between them. CDR1 and CDR2 from the germline V gene are SNHLY and FYNNEI. The CDR3 sequence is 15 residues long. With 60 Vbeta and 13 Jbeta primers, the PCR was carried out. Clones were sequenced by immunoSEQ multiplex PCR, and TCRdb holds only the in-frame ones, with some missing. The sample includes roughly 110,000 clones, 74% of them seen just once. This specimen belongs to a study of cytomegalovirus exposure and HLA in healthy donors. Study-level results: An apparent linkage of common viral pathogens to several of the most significant clusters emerged in a later analysis.

The chain has TRBV2 and TRBJ2-3; D unresolved. The TCR sequence derives from a young man in good health and CMV-seropositive. The sequenced material came from PBMCs. CDR3 DNA sequence: TGTGCCAGCAGTGATAAGCGACTCCCCACAGATACGCAGTATTTT. Translated, it gives CASSDKRLPTDTQYF.